This is a list of T cell receptor beta chains from one sample in a study of cytomegalovirus exposure and HLA in healthy donors. Clones were sequenced by immunoSEQ multiplex PCR, and TCRdb holds only the in-frame ones, with some missing. This sample has about 110,000 clones; about 90% occur once, and the top ten carry more than 2%. Input material: PBMCs. The receptors originated from a woman aged 18-30 years in good health and CMV-seronegative. The conserved cysteine and the conserved F or W are not part of the CDR3 here.

TRBV10-3,ATGTSSNQPQH
TRBV7-9,ASRRVDTEAF
TRBV9,ASSVVPSGGGDTQY
TRBV2,ASSGTASISYEQY
TRBV11-3,ASSSATGGAAELF
TRBV6-5,ASSPQGIGYGYT
TRBV19,ASSMGPAMNTEAF
TRBV19,ASSHSRTSGSYEQY
TRBV9,ASSVDGTGANTIY
TRBV10-3,AISREGTNYEQY
TRBV5-4,ASSLGSVSSYEQY
TRBV4-1,ASSQVGLVQETQY
TRBV18,ASSSNSAGNTIY
TRBV28,ASSLWTKGGYT
TRBV13,ASSLEITSEAF
TRBV5-1,ASSWGGGDEQF
TRBV2,ASSDRANTEAF
TRBV21-1,ASSPEVTSGRAYEQY
TRBV30,AWMYGGGYT
TRBV30,AWSLGTSTYNEQF
TRBV29-1,SVSDRLYGYT
TRBV9,ASSPRTSGEDFTGELF
TRBV7-2,ASSLDTGSNQPQH
TRBV7-6,ASSVARQETQY
TRBV4-1,ASSQGTGTYEQY
TRBV7-2,ASSLPSGGAVSDNEQF
TRBV4-3,ASSQDRATNQPQH
TRBV7-7,ASSPAGGGGETQY
TRBV15,ATSRESGLAGVYEQY
TRBV7-9,ASSLLTSLSTDTQY
TRBV9,ASSFEGASTDTQY
TRBV25-1,ASSGENRGLYEQY
TRBV7-6,ASSRDSGGSPLH
TRBV5-1,ASSLVSGGRADTQY
TRBV23-1,ASSQPETSGGLAYEQY
TRBV6-6,ASSYSSLSYEQY
TRBV5-4,ASSVVASYEQY
TRBV5-6,ASSFWDRGGYT
TRBV5-1,ASSTQRADYGYT
TRBV5-4,ASSLRREVDTQY
TRBV9,ASSEEGTDYGYT
TRBV28,ASSFAGDYGYT
TRBV29-1,SVRDSAYEQY
TRBV27,AVREGAEAF
TRBV5-4,ASSLDRQTLYGYT
TRBV5-8,ASSLSHREEAGYT
TRBV18,ASSPGHSNEKLF
TRBV2,ASSDRFWYGYT
TRBV5-4,ASRSDLNTDTQY
TRBV9,ASSVSGDGEGTEAF
TRBV7-2,ASSLTGTNSPLH
TRBV30,AWRVGQGNTEAF
TRBV5-6,ASSPNYNEQF
TRBV7-9,ASSLTRDRSHEQY
TRBV11-2,ASRELAGVGRNNEQF
TRBV11-2,ASSRTVQETQY
TRBV6-1,ASSEARQTTDTQY
TRBV6-6,ASKKDYLYEQY